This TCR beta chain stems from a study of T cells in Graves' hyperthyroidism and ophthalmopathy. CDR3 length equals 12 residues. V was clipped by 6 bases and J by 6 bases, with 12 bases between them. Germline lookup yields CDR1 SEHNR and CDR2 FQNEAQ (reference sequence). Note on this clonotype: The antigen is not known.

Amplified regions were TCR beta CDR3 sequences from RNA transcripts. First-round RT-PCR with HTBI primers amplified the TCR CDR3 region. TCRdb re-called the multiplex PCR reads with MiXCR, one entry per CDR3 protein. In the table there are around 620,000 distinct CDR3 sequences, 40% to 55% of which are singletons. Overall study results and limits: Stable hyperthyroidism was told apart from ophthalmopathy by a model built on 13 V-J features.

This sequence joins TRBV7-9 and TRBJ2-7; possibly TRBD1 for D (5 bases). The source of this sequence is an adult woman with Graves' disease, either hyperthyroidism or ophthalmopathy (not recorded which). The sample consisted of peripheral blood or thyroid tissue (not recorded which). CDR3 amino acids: CASSPDSTEQYF. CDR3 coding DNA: TGTGCCAGCAGTCCTGACAGTACCGAGCAGTACTTC.